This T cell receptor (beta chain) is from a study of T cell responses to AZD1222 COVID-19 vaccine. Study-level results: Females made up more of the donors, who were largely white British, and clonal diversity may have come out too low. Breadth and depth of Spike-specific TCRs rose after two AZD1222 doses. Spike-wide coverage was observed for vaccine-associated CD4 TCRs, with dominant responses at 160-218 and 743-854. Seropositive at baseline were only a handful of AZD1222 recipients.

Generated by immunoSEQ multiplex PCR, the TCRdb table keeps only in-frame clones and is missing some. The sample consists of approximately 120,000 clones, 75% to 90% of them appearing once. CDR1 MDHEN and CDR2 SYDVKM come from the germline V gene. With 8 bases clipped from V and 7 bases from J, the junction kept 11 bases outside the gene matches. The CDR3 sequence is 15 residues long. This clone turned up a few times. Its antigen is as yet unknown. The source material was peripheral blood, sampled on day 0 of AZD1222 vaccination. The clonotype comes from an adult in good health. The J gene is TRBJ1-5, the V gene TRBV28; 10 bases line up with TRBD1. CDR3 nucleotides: TGTGCCAGCGTGCATGAAGGGACAGGGGTCCAGCCCCAGCATTTT. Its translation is CASVHEGTGVQPQHF.